The 25 T cell receptor beta chains reported below all come from one sample, sequenced in a study of identical twins. TCRdb ran MiXCR on the 5' RACE reads and lists one entry per CDR3 protein. The table has some 1,700,000 distinct CDR3 sequences, under 35% seen once; the top ten hold over 0.25%. The sequenced material came from cord blood. The origin of the receptors is a newborn girl in good health.

The V call is TRBV20-1, the J call TRBJ1-4, with TRBD1 identical over 9 bases. The germline gives CDR1 DFQATT, CDR2 SNEGSKA (reference sequence). The CDR3 totals 14 residues. Losses at the gene ends were 4 bases for V and 3 bases for J; bases not matched to a gene: 3. The CDR3 loop reads CSANRQGANEKLFF. Here the CDR3 DNA reads TGCAGTGCTAACCGACAGGGGGCTAATGAAAAACTGTTTTTT.

The sample holds one count of this clonotype. This chain links TRBV5-1 with TRBJ2-5; 9 nucleotides agree with TRBD2. V lost 9 bases, J lost 1 base, and 16 bases stayed unmatched. CDR3 size: 17 residues. Germline loops: CDR1 SGHRS, CDR2 YFSETQ. The CDR3 DNA follows: TGCGCCACCCATCGAGGATGGGCGGGAGGGGTCCAAGAGACCCAGTACTTC. Translation gives CATHRGWAGGVQETQYF.

This clonotype has only a few counts. The genes are TRBV20-1 and TRBJ2-5; 8 nucleotides line up with TRBD2. CDR3 length: 16 amino acids. Trimming cost V 4 bases and J 0 bases; bases outside gene matches: 10. The germline V gene encodes CDR1 DFQATT and CDR2 SNEGSKA (reference sequence). The CDR3 sequence: CSATTLAGPYQETQYF. The CDR3 DNA reads as TGCAGTGCTACTACTCTAGCGGGCCCTTACCAAGAGACCCAGTACTTC.

J is TRBJ2-3 and V is TRBV6-6, with 12 bases matching TRBD2. The CDR3 contains 16 residues. The germline CDR1 and CDR2 sequences are MNHNY and SVGAGI (reference sequence). Trimming took 5 bases from V and 4 from J; bases not matched to a gene: 7. The CDR3 bases are TGTGCCAGCAGTACCTCTAGCGGGGGGGGGGCAGATACGCAGTATTTT. Translated, it gives CASSTSSGGGADTQYF.

V usage is TRBV14 and J usage is TRBJ1-1, with a possible D match to TRBD1 (5 bases). Germline V gives CDR1 SGHDN, CDR2 FVKESK. Trimming pared 0 bases from V and 5 bases from J, leaving 16 bases between. The CDR3 has 16 amino acids. The CDR3: CASSQETRSEGTEAFF. In nucleotides, the CDR3 is TGTGCCAGCAGCCAAGAGACTAGGTCCGAGGGGACTGAAGCTTTCTTT.

The sample holds a few counts of this clonotype. The V and J genes are TRBV4-2 and TRBJ2-3; 8 nucleotides agree with TRBD2. There are 18 residues in the CDR3. J lost 4 bases, V lost 2 bases, and 14 bases had no gene match. CDR1 and CDR2 from the germline V gene are LGHNA and YNFKEQ. The DNA of the CDR3 is TGTGCCAGCAGCCAACCCAGCCGGAGCGGGAGAGGATCAGATACGCAGTATTTT. Translated: CASSQPSRSGRGSDTQYF.

A few counts support this clonotype. The chain uses TRBV5-1 and TRBJ2-1, with D possibly matching TRBD2 (5 bases). Trimming stripped 5 bases from V and 9 bases from J, with 18 bases between. This CDR3 comprises 14 residues. The germline gives CDR1 SGHRS, CDR2 YFSETQ. CDR3 DNA: TGCGCCAGCAGACTAAGCGGACCCGGCGTTGAGCAGTTCTTC. Its protein is CASRLSGPGVEQFF.

This clonotype was counted many times. The chain joins TRBV20-1 to TRBJ2-7; either TRBD1 or TRBD2 may fit D (5 bases each). The length of the CDR3 is 18 residues. Trimming left V 0 bases short and J 3 bases short, with 24 bases between. Germline-derived CDR1 and CDR2 are DFQATT and SNEGSKA (reference sequence). CDR3 nucleotide sequence: TGCAGTGCTAGAGATCTTTGGACTTCAATGGGGGTTTACTACGAGCAGTACTTC. Encoded protein: CSARDLWTSMGVYYEQYF.

This clonotype appeared a few times. The DNA of the CDR3 is TGTGCCATCGACAGCCTCTATGGCTACACCTTC. Protein sequence: CAIDSLYGYTF. This rearrangement joins TRBV10-3 to TRBJ1-2, with D perhaps TRBD1 (5 bases). V shed 8 bases and J shed 4 bases, with 8 bases lying between them. CDR3 length equals 11 residues. Germline V gives CDR1 ENHRY, CDR2 SYGVKD.

This clonotype was found a few times. The rearrangement uses TRBV28 and TRBJ2-5; maybe TRBD2 (5 bases). The CDR3 extends over 15 amino acids. The germline V gene encodes CDR1 MDHEN and CDR2 SYDVKM. Trimming cost V 2 bases and J 2 bases, with 12 bases left between them. For the CDR3, the DNA is TGTGCCAGCAGTTTAATAGGGCTAGCTCAAGAGACCCAGTACTTC. Translated, it gives CASSLIGLAQETQYF.

This chain uses TRBV3-1 with TRBJ1-5; D unresolved. The germline V gene encodes CDR1 LGHDT and CDR2 YNNKEL (reference sequence). Trimming removed 4 bases from V and 0 bases from J, with 19 bases in between. The CDR3 consists of 18 residues. In nucleotides, the CDR3 is TGTGCCAGCAGCCGTAGTACACCCTCACAATATAGCAATCAGCCCCAGCATTTT. It yields the protein CASSRSTPSQYSNQPQHF.

Comment on this clonotype: One end of the junction fails to match germline, which may point to a read error. The rearrangement links TRBV24-1 to TRBJ2-4, with TRBD2 matching 10 bases. Germline lookup yields CDR1 KGHDR and CDR2 SFDVKD. The CDR3 totals 15 residues. The CDR3 nucleotides read TGTGCCACCAGTGATCTAGCGGGAGCCAAAAGCATTCAGTACTTC. Translation: CATSDLAGAKSIQYF.

This sequence joins TRBV18 and TRBJ1-6; 9 bases agree with TRBD1. The germline V gene encodes CDR1 KGHSH and CDR2 LQKENI. V dropped 2 bases and J dropped 7; count of bases not matched to a gene: 18. The CDR3 loop spans 20 amino acids. CDR3 nucleotides: TGTGCCAGCTCACCAGGTTGGATACGCCGGGACAGGGCAGAGAATTCACCCCTCCACTTT. The encoded protein is CASSPGWIRRDRAENSPLHF.

This clonotype appeared a single time. The V call is TRBV7-9, the J call TRBJ2-4, with 11 bases that match TRBD2. This CDR3 region has 18 residues. Losses at the gene ends were 2 bases for V and 3 bases for J; bases not matched to a gene: 9. The germline CDR1 and CDR2 sequences are SEHNR and FQNEAQ (reference sequence). CDR3 amino acids: CASSLNLAGGLGKNIQYF. CDR3 sequence (DNA): TGTGCCAGCAGCTTAAACTTAGCGGGGGGGCTCGGCAAAAACATTCAGTACTTC.

This clonotype was counted only a few times. A junction end diverges from the germline sequence, so it may reflect a read error. The chain is built from TRBV12-3 or TRBV12-4 and TRBJ1-6; possibly TRBD1 for D (5 bases). CDR3 length equals 13 residues. CDR3 DNA: TGTGCCAGCAGTTTCCGGAGGGGATCACCCCCCCACTTT. Its translation is CASSFRRGSPPHF.

The chain couples TRBV5-6 to TRBJ2-1; the match to TRBD2 covers 8 bases. The CDR3 runs 16 residues. Germline V gives CDR1 SGHDT, CDR2 YYEEEE. The trim removed 1 base at V and 7 bases at J, leaving 10 bases unmatched. CDR3 loop: CASSLLGGRKVNEQFF. The CDR3 bases are TGTGCCAGCAGCTTGCTGGGCGGGAGGAAGGTAAATGAGCAGTTCTTC.

The chain carries TRBV28 and TRBJ2-1, with 9 positions matching TRBD2. In germline, CDR1 is MDHEN, CDR2 SYDVKM. The CDR3 sequence is 12 residues long. The V segment lost 6 bases and the J segment 15 bases; nucleotides outside the gene matches: 9. CDR3 nucleotide sequence: TGTGCCAGCAGCACACTAGCGGGTCAGCGGTTCTTC. Its translation is CASSTLAGQRFF.

Only a few counts were recorded for this clonotype. The chain has TRBV28 and TRBJ2-1; 12 bases are shared with TRBD2. Matching the DNA end better, TRBJ2-7 makes the J call doubtful. The CDR3 contains 17 residues. The germline V gene encodes CDR1 MDHEN and CDR2 SYDVKM. The CDR3 region has the DNA TGTGCCAGCAGTTACCCGACTAGCGGGAGCTCCTACAATGAGCAGTACTTC. Encoded protein: CASSYPTSGSSYNEQYF.

The V gene is TRBV20-1, the J gene TRBJ2-7, with 13 bases fitting TRBD2. Germline assignment: CDR1 DFQATT and CDR2 SNEGSKA (reference sequence). Germline trimming cut 5 bases from V and 7 bases from J; bases unmatched to any gene: 5. This CDR3 contains 13 residues. This CDR3 is CSAGTSGINEQYF. The CDR3 coding sequence is TGCAGTGCTGGGACTAGCGGGATCAATGAGCAGTACTTC.

This clonotype was picked up a small number of times. This chain joins TRBV7-2 and TRBJ2-7; TRBD2 matches 9 bases. The V gene's germline CDR1 is SGHTA and CDR2 FQGNSA. CDR3 length equals 15 residues. With 5 bases clipped from V and 4 bases from J, the junction kept 9 bases outside the gene matches. This CDR3 reads CASSLSGRTLYEQYF. The CDR3 DNA reads as TGTGCCAGCAGCCTTAGCGGGAGAACGCTGTACGAGCAGTACTTC.

The CDR3 loop reads CASSEYRDSHYGYTF. CDR3 DNA sequence: TGTGCCAGCAGTGAATATAGAGACAGCCACTATGGCTACACCTTC. The genes are TRBV25-1 and TRBJ1-2; possible D gene TRBD1, 5 bases. V lost 0 bases to trimming and J lost 3 bases, with 11 bases between them. Germline loops: CDR1 MGHDK, CDR2 SYGVNS. The CDR3 is made up of 15 amino acids.

In its sample, this clonotype was seen a few times. The V and J genes are TRBV6-6 and TRBJ1-1; 9 bases are a match to TRBD1. The CDR3 covers 14 residues. Looked up from germline, CDR1 is MNHNY and CDR2 is SVGAGI (reference sequence). V gave up 6 bases and J gave up 3 bases; unmatched junction bases: 5. CDR3 DNA sequence: TGTGCCAGCAGGAACAGGGGGCGGGACACTGAAGCTTTCTTT. As protein: CASRNRGRDTEAFF.

The chain recombines TRBV20-1 with TRBJ2-5; weak D call: TRBD2 (5 bases). This CDR3 has 13 residues. Looked up from germline, CDR1 is DFQATT and CDR2 is SNEGSKA (reference sequence). The V gene lost 1 base and the J gene lost 2 bases, with 8 bases spanning the gap. In DNA form, the CDR3 reads TGCAGTGCTAGAGTTACGGGGCAAGAGACCCAGTACTTC. As protein: CSARVTGQETQYF.

This clonotype was counted between two and nine times. The CDR3 DNA reads TGTGCCAGCAGTTTGGGGGGGCGCGTCGACTACGAGCAGTACTTC. It translates to CASSLGGRVDYEQYF. The rearrangement uses TRBV28 and TRBJ2-7, with D tentatively TRBD2 (7 bases). This CDR3 is built from 15 residues. The germline V and J ends were trimmed by 3 bases and 3 bases, with 15 bases remaining between them. CDR1 is MDHEN, CDR2 SYDVKM, per germline. Using reference TRBV28 and TRBJ2-7 for the parts outside the CDR3, the full variable domain is DVKVTQSSRYLVKRTGEKVFLECVQDMDHENMFWYRQDPGLGLRLIYFSYDVKMKEKGDIPEGYSVSREKKERFSLILESASTNQTSMYLCASSLGGRVDYEQYFGPGTRLTVT.

At least ten counts were recorded for this clonotype. This chain joins TRBV28 and TRBJ2-7; D unresolved. Trimming removed 7 bases at V and 0 bases at J, with 13 bases between. Germline V CDR1 and CDR2: MDHEN, SYDVKM. This CDR3 has 14 amino acids. DNA of the CDR3: TGTGCCAGCAAGATGCTCCTCAGCTCCTACGAGCAGTACTTC. This codes for CASKMLLSSYEQYF.